Listed here are 29 T cell receptor beta chains from one sample, sequenced in a study of CD4 T cells in relation to SARS-CoV-2 and coronaviruses (dated by TCRdb to the early 2020s). The library was prepared using the immunoSEQ multiplex PCR assay. TCRdb holds this immuneACCESS table with in-frame rearrangements only. Some clones are missing; in checked studies, unresolved V genes explain under half, and the rest has no known cause. The sample data list roughly 25,000 clones, and about three quarters of these were observed just once. The biggest ten clones account for around a sixth of the sample. For these TCRs, the target antigens are not known. CD4+ T cells from unexposed donors were collected before the COVID-19 pandemic (2011-2018). Following 10 days of culture, the EasySep CD4+ T cell isolation kit was used to isolate CD4+ T cells. The material sequenced was CD4+ T cells from PBMCs, cultured in vitro. These TCRs come from a human donor in good health.

In this sample, this clone turned up once. The chain combines TRBV5-6 with TRBJ1-3, with no clear D. There are 16 residues in the CDR3. The V end lost 0 bases, the J end lost 0 bases, and 10 bases lay between the germline ends. Germline V CDR1 and CDR2: SGHDT, YYEEEE. In DNA, the CDR3 is TGTGCCAGCAGCTTGGTGAGAAAGAGCTCTGGAAACACCATATATTTT. It translates to CASSLVRKSSGNTIYF.

This clone was observed a single time. The chain links TRBV5-1 to TRBJ2-1; D is undetermined. V was pared by 5 bases and J by 1 base, with 19 bases between. CDR3 length equals 17 residues. CDR1 is SGHRS and CDR2 is YFSETQ in the germline V gene. The CDR3 region has the DNA TGCGCCAGCAGACAGATGACCGCGATCTCTTCCTACAATGAGCAGTTCTTC. Residues: CASRQMTAISSYNEQFF.

The chain employs TRBV6-2 or TRBV6-3 and TRBJ2-5, with D hard to call. Trimming pared 2 bases from V and 5 bases from J, leaving 6 bases between. There are 12 residues in the CDR3. Per germline, CDR1 MNHEY and CDR2 SVGEGT. The CDR3 here is CASSYLPETQYF. DNA of the CDR3: TGTGCCAGCAGTTACCTTCCGGAGACCCAGTACTTC.

This clone showed up just once. The chain is built from TRBV5-1 and TRBJ2-2, with TRBD1 identical over 8 bases. The CDR3 has 14 amino acids. The J segment lost 4 bases and the V segment lost 4 bases, leaving 3 bases of the junction unmatched. Germline CDR1 is SGHRS and CDR2 is YFSETQ. CDR3 nucleotides: TGCGCCAGCAGCACGCAGGGGGCCACCGGGGAGCTGTTTTTT. It translates to CASSTQGATGELFF.

The J gene is TRBJ2-2, the V gene TRBV9; no clear D. V was pared by 4 bases and J by 7 bases, with 8 bases between. Looked up from germline, CDR1 is SGDLS and CDR2 is YYNGEE. The CDR3 extends over 12 amino acids. CDR3 DNA sequence: TGTGCCAGCAGCCCCCAGGTCGGGGAGCTGTTTTTT. It yields the protein CASSPQVGELFF.

This sequence joins TRBV6-1 and TRBJ2-7; 9 bases match TRBD2. Per germline, CDR1 MNHNS and CDR2 SASEGT. Trimming took 0 bases from V and 0 from J; bases not matched to a gene: 0. The CDR3 extends over 15 amino acids. DNA for the CDR3: TGTGCCAGCAGTGAAGCACTAGCGGGCTCCTACGAGCAGTACTTC. It translates to CASSEALAGSYEQYF.

The chain has TRBV12-5 and TRBJ2-3, with TRBD2 as a possible D gene (7 bases). The CDR3 is 21 residues long. Germline V gene data show CDR1 as LGHNT and CDR2 as FRNRAP. Trimming cost V 0 bases and J 0 bases, with 25 bases left between them. The CDR3, as DNA: TGTGCTAGTGGTTTGGTCCCAAGGGGGGGTATCGGGGGGCGAAGCACAGATACGCAGTATTTT. Protein: CASGLVPRGGIGGRSTDTQYF.

This clone was seen only a few times. The chain links TRBV2 to TRBJ2-7, with 12 bases that match TRBD1. The V gene's germline CDR1 is SNHLY and CDR2 FYNNEI. The CDR3 has 15 amino acids. Trimming cost V 6 bases and J 5 bases; bases outside gene matches: 8. For the CDR3, the DNA is TGTGCCAGCAGGCCCGGGACAGGGGGCTATAACGAGCAGTACTTC. As protein: CASRPGTGGYNEQYF.

The chain is built from TRBV18 and TRBJ2-7; 11 positions agree with TRBD2. Losses at the gene ends were 2 bases for V and 0 bases for J; bases not matched to a gene: 6. The CDR3 spans 17 residues. Germline CDR1 KGHSH, CDR2 LQKENI. The CDR3 spells CASSPRLAGPSSYEQYF. In DNA, the CDR3 is TGTGCCAGCTCACCAAGACTAGCGGGACCAAGCTCCTACGAGCAGTACTTC.

This clone has a handful of counts. This chain joins TRBV5-1 and TRBJ1-2, with a possible D match to TRBD1 (5 bases). The CDR3 is 12 amino acids. Deletions cut 3 bases from V and 3 bases from J, with 6 bases between. Germline V CDR1 and CDR2: SGHRS, YFSETQ. The CDR3 region is CASSSGHYGYTF. CDR3 DNA sequence: TGCGCCAGCAGCTCGGGACACTATGGCTACACCTTC. The variable domain in full, with the rest retrieved from reference TRBV5-1 and TRBJ1-2, is KAGVTQTPRYLIKTRGQQVTLSCSPISGHRSVSWYQQTPGQGLQFLFEYFSETQRNKGNFPGRFSGRQFSNSRSEMNVSTLELGDSALYLCASSSGHYGYTFGSGTRLTVV.

This clone was counted a single time. This chain uses TRBV12-3 or TRBV12-4 with TRBJ1-2; no reliable D call. V lost 6 bases and J 5 bases, leaving 13 bases between the germline ends. The CDR3 extends over 13 amino acids. The CDR3 region is CASSLGERYGYTF. For the CDR3, the DNA is TGTGCCAGCAGCCTCGGGGAGAGGTATGGCTACACCTTC.

This clone was seen a few times. The chain's CDR3 is CASSVGGRGHQLNTGELFF. CDR3 bases: TGTGCCAGCAGCGTAGGGGGGAGGGGACACCAGTTGAACACCGGGGAGCTGTTTTTT. The chain uses TRBV9 and TRBJ2-2; maybe TRBD2 (7 bases). The germline CDR1 and CDR2 sequences are SGDLS and YYNGEE. The CDR3 extends over 19 amino acids. V was shortened by 0 bases and J by 1 base, with 19 bases between the two germline ends.

In this sample, this clone is large. This chain links TRBV7-2 with TRBJ1-6; D call uncertain. CDR1 is SGHTA and CDR2 is FQGNSA in the germline V gene. This CDR3 has 17 residues. V gave up 0 bases and J gave up 1 base, with 10 bases separating them. CDR3 in amino acids: CASSLAPSGSYNSPLHF. CDR3 in DNA: TGTGCCAGCAGCTTAGCCCCTAGCGGGTCCTATAATTCACCCCTCCACTTT.

This sequence joins TRBV7-6 and TRBJ2-7; 9 positions match TRBD1. V dropped 5 bases and J dropped 6; count of bases not matched to a gene: 8. Looked up from germline, CDR1 is SGHVS and CDR2 is FNYEAQ. The CDR3 loop spans 14 amino acids. The CDR3 DNA sequence: TGTGCCAGCAGCACGTGGGACAGGGTGGGCGAGCAGTACTTC. Translated: CASSTWDRVGEQYF.

This clone turned up a few times. The genes are TRBV12-3 or TRBV12-4 and TRBJ2-5, with 7 bases lining up with TRBD2. The CDR3 consists of 12 residues. Trimming cost V 6 bases and J 5 bases; bases outside gene matches: 3. CDR3 region: CASRLGGETQYF. CDR3 coding DNA: TGTGCCAGCAGGCTCGGGGGGGAGACCCAGTACTTC.

J is TRBJ2-3 and V is TRBV6-5; 13 positions match TRBD2. This CDR3 spans 15 amino acids. Per the germline V gene, CDR1 is MNHEY and CDR2 is SVGAGI. With V trimmed by 6 bases and J by 4 bases, 4 bases remained unmatched. This chain's CDR3 is CASSPTSGRADTQYF. As DNA, the CDR3 is TGTGCCAGCAGCCCAACTAGCGGGAGGGCAGATACGCAGTATTTT.

V is TRBV6-4 and J is TRBJ2-6; D gene unclear. Germline V CDR1 and CDR2: MRHNA, SNTAGT. V lost 0 bases to trimming and J lost 0 bases, with 3 bases between them. The CDR3 has 15 residues. For the CDR3, the DNA is TGTGCCAGCAGTGACTCCAACTCTGGGGCCAACGTCCTGACTTTC. This translates into CASSDSNSGANVLTF.

The chain carries TRBV7-9 and TRBJ2-7; D unclear. The length of the CDR3 is 16 residues. V was cut by 4 bases and J by 1 base, with 17 bases left in between. Germline-derived CDR1 and CDR2 are SEHNR and FQNEAQ (reference sequence). In DNA form, the CDR3 reads TGTGCCAGCAGCTACGGTGTGGTAGCTGATTCCTACGAGCAGTACTTC. This codes for CASSYGVVADSYEQYF. Complete variable domain (other parts from reference TRBV7-9 and TRBJ2-7): DTGVSQNPRHKITKRGQNVTFRCDPISEHNRLYWYRQTLGQGPEFLTYFQNEAQLEKSRLLSDRFSAERPKGSFSTLEIQRTEQGDSAMYLCASSYGVVADSYEQYFGPGTRLTVT.

The chain carries TRBV27 and TRBJ2-7; TRBD2 agrees at 11 bases. The CDR3 has 15 amino acids. V was clipped by 6 bases and J by 1 base; unmatched bases: 5. Per the germline V gene, CDR1 is MNHEY and CDR2 is SMNVEV (reference sequence). The CDR3 DNA reads TGTGCCAGCAGGGCAGGGACTAGCGGTTCCTACGAGCAGTACTTC. This gives the protein CASRAGTSGSYEQYF.

As regards this clone: The junction departs from germline at one end; a sequencing error may be responsible. The rearrangement uses TRBV10-3 and TRBJ2-7, with 11 bases matching TRBD2. The CDR3 loop spans 14 amino acids. Germline V gives CDR1 ENHRY, CDR2 SYGVKD. The CDR3 nucleotides are TGTGCCACCGGACCAGCATCCCTAGCGGGAGGTACTGACTTC. Residues: CATGPASLAGGTDF.

The genes are TRBV5-4 and TRBJ1-4; 7 bases are a match to TRBD1. CDR3 size: 14 residues. The V and J ends lost 4 bases and 6 bases, in that order; junction bases with no gene match: 6. Per germline, CDR1 SGHNT and CDR2 YYREEE (reference sequence). The CDR3 coding sequence is TGTGCCAGCAGCCGGGACAGTTTGGATGAAAAACTGTTTTTT. Translating gives CASSRDSLDEKLFF.

This clone was observed a few times. The chain combines TRBV9 with TRBJ2-2; 7 bases align to TRBD1. The V and J ends lost 2 bases and 5 bases, in that order; junction bases with no gene match: 6. Germline CDR1 reads SGDLS; CDR2 reads YYNGEE. The CDR3 extends over 15 amino acids. The CDR3 bases are TGTGCCAGCAGCGTCACAGGGGTAAAGACCGGGGAGCTGTTTTTT. This gives the protein CASSVTGVKTGELFF.

The V and J genes are TRBV10-2 and TRBJ2-7; 9 bases match TRBD2. The germline gives CDR1 WSHSY, CDR2 SAAADI. The V and J ends lost 6 bases and 3 bases, in that order; junction bases with no gene match: 9. CDR3 length: 15 residues. CDR3 bases: TGCGCCAGCAGGACCGAACTAGCGGGTGGCTACGAGCAGTACTTC. Translated: CASRTELAGGYEQYF.

This chain uses TRBV7-9 with TRBJ1-2; D not certain. The V gene's germline CDR1 is SEHNR and CDR2 FQNEAQ (reference sequence). The CDR3 spans 15 residues. Deletions cut 0 bases from V and 1 base from J, with 9 bases between. The DNA for the CDR3 is TGTGCCAGCAGCTTAGCCCCGCCCGTTAACTATGGCTACACCTTC. Protein sequence: CASSLAPPVNYGYTF.

This clone is medium-sized. The chain employs TRBV2 and TRBJ2-2, with 10 bases matching TRBD2. Per the germline V gene, CDR1 is SNHLY and CDR2 is FYNNEI. This CDR3 comprises 16 residues. Unmatched junction bases numbered 2, after V lost 3 bases and J lost 1 base. In nucleotides, the CDR3 is TGTGCCAGCAGTGAGTGGACTAGCGGGAACACCGGGGAGCTGTTTTTT. This translates into CASSEWTSGNTGELFF.

This chain connects TRBV9 to TRBJ2-5; D may be TRBD2 (5 bases). The ends were cut back, 3 bases at V and 1 base at J, with 7 bases in the middle. CDR3 size: 13 residues. Germline CDR1 is SGDLS and CDR2 is YYNGEE. The CDR3 protein is CASSAGTQETQYF. The DNA for the CDR3 is TGTGCCAGCAGCGCGGGAACCCAAGAGACCCAGTACTTC. Full variable domain (remainder filled in from reference TRBV9 and TRBJ2-5): DSGVTQTPKHLITATGQRVTLRCSPRSGDLSVYWYQQSLDQGLQFLIQYYNGEERAKGNILERFSAQQFPDLHSELNLSSLELGDSALYFCASSAGTQETQYFGPGTRLLVL.

DNA for the CDR3: TGTGCCAGCAGTTTAATGGGGAACACTGAAGCTTTCTTT. Its translation is CASSLMGNTEAFF. V is TRBV12-3 or TRBV12-4 and J is TRBJ1-1; unclear D gene. The V end lost 2 bases, the J end lost 1 base, and 5 bases lay between the germline ends. This CDR3 is 13 amino acids long.

This sequence joins TRBV6-1 and TRBJ2-7; D assignment may be TRBD1 or TRBD2 (5 bases each). V was pared by 1 base and J by 2 bases, with 6 bases between. CDR1 is MNHNS and CDR2 is SASEGT in the germline V gene. This CDR3 has 13 amino acids. The CDR3 loop is CASSEGGPYEQYF. CDR3 in DNA: TGTGCCAGCAGTGAAGGGGGACCCTACGAGCAGTACTTC.

The chain links TRBV10-3 to TRBJ1-2; the match to TRBD1 covers 10 bases. The CDR3 runs 17 residues. The junction had 4 bases not matched to a gene; V was cut back by 0 bases and J by 0 bases. The germline V gene encodes CDR1 ENHRY and CDR2 SYGVKD. CDR3 in amino acids: CAISESGTGVSNYGYTF. The CDR3 DNA sequence: TGTGCCATCAGTGAGTCGGGGACAGGGGTTTCTAACTATGGCTACACCTTC.